This T cell receptor (beta chain) came from a study of blood T cell repertoires in COVID-19. Overall study context: The United States, Italy and Spain were the sources of the acute and convalescent COVID-19 samples.

Per the authors' pipeline: Amplifying reference gene primers gave estimates of nucleated cell counts. The repertoire was sequenced with immunoSEQ multiplex PCR; TCRdb's copy has only in-frame clones and lacks some. V, J and clone size reflect that table, while D and trimming were determined from the DNA. Here the sample spans fewer than 250,000 clones, 70% to 90% being singletons. CDR1 and CDR2 (germline): SGHDT, YYEEEE. The CDR3 contains 18 residues. V trimming: 4 bases; J trimming: 3 bases; junction bases outside the gene matches: 12. Participant-given clinical history determined each cohort assignment. For recovered donors of Cohort 3, there were two negative PCRs, clearance, or symptom resolution.

The V and J genes are TRBV5-6 and TRBJ2-7; 14 bases align to TRBD2. This clonotype was obtained from a man younger than 40 who had recovered from COVID-19. The sample consisted of PBMCs or T cells enriched from blood (not recorded which). CDR3 bases: TGTGCCAGCAGCCCCATCGGGACTAGCGGGAGTTGGTTCTACGAGCAGTACTTC. Encoded protein: CASSPIGTSGSWFYEQYF.